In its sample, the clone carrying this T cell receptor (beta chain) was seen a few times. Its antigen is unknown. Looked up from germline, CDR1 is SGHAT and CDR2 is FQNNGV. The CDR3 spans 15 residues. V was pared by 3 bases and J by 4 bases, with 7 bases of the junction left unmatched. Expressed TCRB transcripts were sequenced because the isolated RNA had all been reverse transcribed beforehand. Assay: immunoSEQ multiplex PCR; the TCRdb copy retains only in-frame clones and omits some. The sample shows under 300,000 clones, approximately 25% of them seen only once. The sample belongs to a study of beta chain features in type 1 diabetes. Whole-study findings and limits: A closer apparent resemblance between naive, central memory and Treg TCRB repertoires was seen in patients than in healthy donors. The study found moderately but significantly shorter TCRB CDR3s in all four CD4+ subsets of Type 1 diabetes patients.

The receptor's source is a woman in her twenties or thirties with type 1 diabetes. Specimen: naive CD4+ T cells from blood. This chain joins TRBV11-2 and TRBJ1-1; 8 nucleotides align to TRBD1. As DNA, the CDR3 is TGTGCCAGCAGCTTTGCAGGGGGCGTGGGCACTGAAGCTTTCTTT. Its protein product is CASSFAGGVGTEAFF.